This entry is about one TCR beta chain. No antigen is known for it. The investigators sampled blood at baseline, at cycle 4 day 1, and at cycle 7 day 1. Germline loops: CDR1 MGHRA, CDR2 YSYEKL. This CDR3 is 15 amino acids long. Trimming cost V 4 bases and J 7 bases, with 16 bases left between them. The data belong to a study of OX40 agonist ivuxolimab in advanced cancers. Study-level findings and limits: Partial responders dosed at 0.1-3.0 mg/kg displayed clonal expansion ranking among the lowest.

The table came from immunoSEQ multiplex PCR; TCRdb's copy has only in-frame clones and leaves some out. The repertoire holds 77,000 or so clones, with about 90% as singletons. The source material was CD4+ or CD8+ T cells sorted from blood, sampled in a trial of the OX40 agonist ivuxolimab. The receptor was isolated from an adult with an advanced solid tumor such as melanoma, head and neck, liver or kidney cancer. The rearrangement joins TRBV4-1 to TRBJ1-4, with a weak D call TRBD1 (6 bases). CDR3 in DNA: TGCGCCAGCAGCCTTAGTAAACAGGGACTTGAAAAACTGTTTTTT. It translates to CASSLSKQGLEKLFF.